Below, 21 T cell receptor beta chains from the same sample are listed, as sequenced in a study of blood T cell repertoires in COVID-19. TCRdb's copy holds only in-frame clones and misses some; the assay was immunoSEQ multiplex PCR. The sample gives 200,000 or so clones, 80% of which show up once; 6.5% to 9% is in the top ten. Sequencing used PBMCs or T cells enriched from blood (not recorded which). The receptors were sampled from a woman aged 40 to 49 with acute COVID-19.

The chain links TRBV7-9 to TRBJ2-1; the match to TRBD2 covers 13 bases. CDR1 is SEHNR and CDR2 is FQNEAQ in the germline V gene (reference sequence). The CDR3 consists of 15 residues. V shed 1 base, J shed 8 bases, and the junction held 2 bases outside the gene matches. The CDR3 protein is CASSLGLAGGHEQFF. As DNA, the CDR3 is TGTGCCAGCAGCTTAGGACTAGCGGGAGGTCATGAGCAGTTCTTC.

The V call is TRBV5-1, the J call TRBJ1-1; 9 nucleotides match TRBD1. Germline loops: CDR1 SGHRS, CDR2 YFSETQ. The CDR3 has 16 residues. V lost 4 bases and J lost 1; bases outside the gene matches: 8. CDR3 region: CASSLSGQGSNTEAFF. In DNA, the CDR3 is TGCGCCAGCAGCCTCTCGGGACAGGGATCGAACACTGAAGCTTTCTTT.

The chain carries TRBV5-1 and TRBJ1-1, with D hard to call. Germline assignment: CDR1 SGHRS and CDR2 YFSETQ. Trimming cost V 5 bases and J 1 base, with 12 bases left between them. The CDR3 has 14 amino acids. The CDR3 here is CASSSSRWNTEAFF. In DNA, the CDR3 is TGCGCCAGCAGTTCGAGCCGGTGGAACACTGAAGCTTTCTTT.

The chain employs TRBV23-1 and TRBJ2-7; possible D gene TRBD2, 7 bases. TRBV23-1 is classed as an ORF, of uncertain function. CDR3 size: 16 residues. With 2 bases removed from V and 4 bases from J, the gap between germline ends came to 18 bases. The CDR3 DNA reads TGCGCCAGCAGTCAACTGTCGGGGGGCGGCCTATACGAGCAGTACTTC. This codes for CASSQLSGGGLYEQYF.

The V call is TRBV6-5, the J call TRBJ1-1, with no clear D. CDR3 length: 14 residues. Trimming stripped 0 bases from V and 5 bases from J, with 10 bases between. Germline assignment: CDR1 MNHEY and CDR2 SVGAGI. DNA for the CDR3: TGTGCCAGCAGTTACTCGAGTTTAAATACTGAAGCTTTCTTT. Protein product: CASSYSSLNTEAFF.

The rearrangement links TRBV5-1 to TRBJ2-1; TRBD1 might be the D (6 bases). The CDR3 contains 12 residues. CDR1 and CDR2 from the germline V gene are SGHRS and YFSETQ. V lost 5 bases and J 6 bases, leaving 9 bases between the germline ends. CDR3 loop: CASRWGLNEQFF. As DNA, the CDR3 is TGCGCCAGCAGGTGGGGGCTCAATGAGCAGTTCTTC.

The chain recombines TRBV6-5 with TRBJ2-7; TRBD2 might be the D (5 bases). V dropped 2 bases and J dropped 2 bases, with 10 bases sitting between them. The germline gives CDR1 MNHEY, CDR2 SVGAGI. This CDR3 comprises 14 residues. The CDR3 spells CASSYRSGTYEQYF. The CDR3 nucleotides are TGTGCCAGCAGTTACCGCAGCGGTACCTACGAGCAGTACTTC.

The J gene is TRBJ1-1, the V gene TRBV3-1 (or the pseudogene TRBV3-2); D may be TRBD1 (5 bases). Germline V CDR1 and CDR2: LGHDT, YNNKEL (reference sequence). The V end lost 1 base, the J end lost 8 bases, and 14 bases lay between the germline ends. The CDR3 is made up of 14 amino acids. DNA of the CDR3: TGTGCCAGCAGCCAAGTCCGACAGTATGGGGAAGCTTTCTTT. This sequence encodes CASSQVRQYGEAFF.

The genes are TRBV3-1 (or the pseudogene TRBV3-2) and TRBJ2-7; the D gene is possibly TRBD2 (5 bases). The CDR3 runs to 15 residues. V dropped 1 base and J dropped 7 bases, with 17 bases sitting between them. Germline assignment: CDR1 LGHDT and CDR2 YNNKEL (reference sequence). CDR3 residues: CASSQVPGSGPEQYF. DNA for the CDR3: TGTGCCAGCAGCCAAGTTCCGGGATCCGGGCCGGAGCAGTACTTC.

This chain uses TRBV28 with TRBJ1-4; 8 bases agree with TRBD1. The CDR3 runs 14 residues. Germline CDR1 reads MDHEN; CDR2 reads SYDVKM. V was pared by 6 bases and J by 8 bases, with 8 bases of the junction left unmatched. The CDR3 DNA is TGTGCCAGCAGAACAGGGGGAGCGGGCGAAAAACTGTTTTTT. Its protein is CASRTGGAGEKLFF. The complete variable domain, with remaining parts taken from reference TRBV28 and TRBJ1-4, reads DVKVTQSSRYLVKRTGEKVFLECVQDMDHENMFWYRQDPGLGLRLIYFSYDVKMKEKGDIPEGYSVSREKKERFSLILESASTNQTSMYLCASRTGGAGEKLFFGSGTQLSVL.

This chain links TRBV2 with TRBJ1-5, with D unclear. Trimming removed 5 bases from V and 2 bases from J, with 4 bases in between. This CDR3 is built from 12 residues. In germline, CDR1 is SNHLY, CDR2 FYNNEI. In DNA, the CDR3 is TGTGCCAGCAGTCCAGGCAATCAGCCCCAGCATTTT. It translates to CASSPGNQPQHF.

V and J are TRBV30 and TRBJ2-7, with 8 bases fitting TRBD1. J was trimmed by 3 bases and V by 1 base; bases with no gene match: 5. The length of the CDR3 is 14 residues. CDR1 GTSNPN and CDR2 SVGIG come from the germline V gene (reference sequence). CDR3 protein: CAWSAWTGLYEQYF. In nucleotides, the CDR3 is TGTGCCTGGAGTGCTTGGACAGGGCTCTACGAGCAGTACTTC.

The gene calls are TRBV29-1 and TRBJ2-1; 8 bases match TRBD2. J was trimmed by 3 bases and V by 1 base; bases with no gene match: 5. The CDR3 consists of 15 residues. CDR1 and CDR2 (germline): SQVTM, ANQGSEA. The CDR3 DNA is TGCAGCGTTGAAGCCACTAGCGGTCTCTACAATGAGCAGTTCTTC. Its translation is CSVEATSGLYNEQFF.

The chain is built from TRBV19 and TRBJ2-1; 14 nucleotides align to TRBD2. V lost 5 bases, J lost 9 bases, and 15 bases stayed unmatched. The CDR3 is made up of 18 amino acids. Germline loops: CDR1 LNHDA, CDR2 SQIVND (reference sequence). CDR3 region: CASSSGWGTSGRGIEQFF. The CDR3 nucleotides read TGTGCCAGTAGTTCCGGATGGGGGACTAGCGGGAGAGGGATTGAGCAGTTCTTC.

This CDR3 reads CAISEGHIEAFF. In nucleotides, the CDR3 is TGTGCCATCAGTGAGGGACATATTGAAGCTTTCTTT. The V gene is TRBV10-3, the J gene TRBJ1-1; possible D gene TRBD1, 5 bases. Trimming cost V 2 bases and J 7 bases, with 8 bases left between them. Germline V gene lookup returns CDR1 ENHRY and CDR2 SYGVKD. The CDR3 is 12 amino acids.

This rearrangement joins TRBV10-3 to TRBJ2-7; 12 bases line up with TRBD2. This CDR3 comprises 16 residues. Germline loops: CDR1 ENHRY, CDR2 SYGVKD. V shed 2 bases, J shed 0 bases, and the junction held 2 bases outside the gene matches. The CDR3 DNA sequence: TGTGCCATCAGTGAGGGACTAGCGGGGAGCTCCTACGAGCAGTACTTC. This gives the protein CAISEGLAGSSYEQYF.

The CDR3 here is CASSEAGTGMEKLFF. CDR3 sequence (DNA): TGCGCCAGCAGCGAAGCCGGGACAGGGATGGAGAAACTGTTTTTT. The rearrangement uses TRBV5-1 and TRBJ1-4; 9 nucleotides align to TRBD1. In germline, CDR1 is SGHRS, CDR2 YFSETQ. The CDR3 runs to 15 residues. Trimming took 4 bases from V and 11 from J; bases not matched to a gene: 12. Full variable domain (rest looked up from reference TRBV5-1 and TRBJ1-4): KAGVTQTPRYLIKTRGQQVTLSCSPISGHRSVSWYQQTPGQGLQFLFEYFSETQRNKGNFPGRFSGRQFSNSRSEMNVSTLELGDSALYLCASSEAGTGMEKLFFGSGTQLSVL.

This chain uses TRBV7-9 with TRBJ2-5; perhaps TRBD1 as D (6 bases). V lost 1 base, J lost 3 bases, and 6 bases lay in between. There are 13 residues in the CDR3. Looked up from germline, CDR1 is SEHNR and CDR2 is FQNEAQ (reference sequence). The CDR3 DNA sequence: TGTGCCAGCAGCTTAGGGACAGAAGAGACCCAGTACTTC. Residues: CASSLGTEETQYF.

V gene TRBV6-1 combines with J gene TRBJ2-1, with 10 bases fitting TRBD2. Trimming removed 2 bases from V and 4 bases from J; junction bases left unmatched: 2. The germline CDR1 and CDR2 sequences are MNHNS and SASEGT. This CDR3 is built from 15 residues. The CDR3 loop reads CASSETSGDYNEQFF. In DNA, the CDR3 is TGTGCCAGCAGTGAAACTAGCGGGGATTACAATGAGCAGTTCTTC.

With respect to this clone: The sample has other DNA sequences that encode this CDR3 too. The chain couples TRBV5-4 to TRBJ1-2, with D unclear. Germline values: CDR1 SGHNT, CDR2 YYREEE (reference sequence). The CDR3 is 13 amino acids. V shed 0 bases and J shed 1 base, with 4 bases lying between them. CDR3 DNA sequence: TGTGCCAGCAGCTTGGACAGTAACTATGGCTACACCTTC. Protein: CASSLDSNYGYTF.

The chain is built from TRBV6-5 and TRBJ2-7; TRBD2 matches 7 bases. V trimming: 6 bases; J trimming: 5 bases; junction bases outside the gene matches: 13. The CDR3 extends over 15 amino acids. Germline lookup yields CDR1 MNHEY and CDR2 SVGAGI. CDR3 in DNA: TGTGCCAGCAGGCAAACGGGTGGGAGGGCCCACGAGCAGTACTTC. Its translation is CASRQTGGRAHEQYF.